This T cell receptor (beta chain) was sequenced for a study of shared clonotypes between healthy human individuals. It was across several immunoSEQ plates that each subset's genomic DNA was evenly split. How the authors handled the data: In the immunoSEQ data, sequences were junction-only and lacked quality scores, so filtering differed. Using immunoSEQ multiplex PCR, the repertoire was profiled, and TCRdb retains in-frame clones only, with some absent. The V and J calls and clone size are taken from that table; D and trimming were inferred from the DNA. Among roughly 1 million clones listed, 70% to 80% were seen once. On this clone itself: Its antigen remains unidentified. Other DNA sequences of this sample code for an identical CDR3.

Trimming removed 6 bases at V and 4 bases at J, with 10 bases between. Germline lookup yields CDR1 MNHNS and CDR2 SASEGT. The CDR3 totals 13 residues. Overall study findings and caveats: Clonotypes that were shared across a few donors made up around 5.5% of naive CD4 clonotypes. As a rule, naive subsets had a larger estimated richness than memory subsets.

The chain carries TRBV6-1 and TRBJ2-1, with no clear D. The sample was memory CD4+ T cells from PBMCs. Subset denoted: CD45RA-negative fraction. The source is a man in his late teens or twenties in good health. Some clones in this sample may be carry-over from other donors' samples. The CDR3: CASRRDGYNEQFF. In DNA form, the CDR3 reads TGTGCCAGCAGGAGAGACGGTTACAATGAGCAGTTCTTC.